Below, 2 T cell receptor beta chains from the same sample are listed, as sequenced in a study of control samples from healthy donors and cancer patients. Sequencing was performed with immunoSEQ multiplex PCR; in TCRdb, only in-frame clones are kept and a portion is missing. The sample contains some 410,000 clones, 80% to 95% of which appear only once. The sequencing input was PBMCs. These receptors were taken from a man aged 35 to 55 with head and neck cancer.

The chain couples TRBV10-2 to TRBJ2-7; 9 bases agree with TRBD1. CDR1 is WSHSY and CDR2 is SAAADI in the germline V gene. Losses at the gene ends were 10 bases for V and 5 bases for J; bases not matched to a gene: 12. The CDR3 is 14 residues long. This chain's CDR3 is CATKIPGQGNEQYF. CDR3 sequence (DNA): TGCGCCACCAAAATCCCGGGACAGGGCAACGAGCAGTACTTC.

The chain is built from TRBV19 and TRBJ2-7, with D tentatively TRBD2 (6 bases). Germline CDR1 and CDR2: LNHDA and SQIVND (reference sequence). This CDR3 has 14 residues. Trimming stripped 1 base from V and 1 base from J, with 8 bases between. The CDR3 bases are TGTGCCAGTAGTATAGGGAGGGGTTCCTACGAGCAGTACTTC. This encodes CASSIGRGSYEQYF.